This T cell receptor (beta chain) appears in the sequencing data of a study of beta chain features in type 1 diabetes. Comments on this clone: The target antigen is unknown.

CD4+ cells of the naive, central memory, regulatory and stem cell-like memory types were sorted via CD45RO/CCR7/CD25/CD127/CD95/CD27. CDR1 SGHVS and CDR2 FQNEAQ come from the germline V gene. CDR3 length: 14 amino acids. V lost 5 bases, J lost 0 bases, and 11 bases lay in between. General observations from the study: The study found that naive, central memory and Treg TCRB repertoires appeared more similar in patients than in healthy donors.

The whole isolated RNA underwent reverse transcription, so sequencing captured expressed TCRB transcripts. This table comes from immunoSEQ multiplex PCR, and its TCRdb copy is limited to in-frame clones, with some not included. This sample has about 140,000 clones, with roughly 9.7% found just once. The chain carries TRBV7-8 and TRBJ2-7; the D is unclear. The sample comprised central memory CD4+ T cells from blood. The sequence derives from a woman aged 40-49 years in good health. The CDR3 spells CASSMTRISYEQYF. CDR3 bases: TGTGCCAGCAGCATGACGAGGATCTCCTACGAGCAGTACTTC.